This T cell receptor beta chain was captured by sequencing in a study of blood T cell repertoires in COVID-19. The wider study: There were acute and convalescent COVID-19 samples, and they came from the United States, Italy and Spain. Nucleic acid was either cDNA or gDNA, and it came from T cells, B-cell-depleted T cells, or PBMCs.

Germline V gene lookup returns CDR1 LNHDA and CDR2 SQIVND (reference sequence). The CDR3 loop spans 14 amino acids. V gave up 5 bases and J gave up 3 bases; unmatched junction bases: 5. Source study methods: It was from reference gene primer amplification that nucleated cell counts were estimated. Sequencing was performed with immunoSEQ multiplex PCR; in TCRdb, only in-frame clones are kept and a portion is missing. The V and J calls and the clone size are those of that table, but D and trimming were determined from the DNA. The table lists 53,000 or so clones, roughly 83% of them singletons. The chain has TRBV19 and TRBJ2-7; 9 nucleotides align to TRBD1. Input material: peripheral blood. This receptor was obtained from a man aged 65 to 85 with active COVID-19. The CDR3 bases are TGTGCCAGTAGTCAAAGACAGGGGGACTACGAGCAGTACTTC. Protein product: CASSQRQGDYEQYF. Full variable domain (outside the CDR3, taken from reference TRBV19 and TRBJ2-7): DGGITQSPKYLFRKEGQNVTLSCEQNLNHDAMYWYRQDPGQGLRLIYYSQIVNDFQKGDIAEGYSVSREKKESFPLTVTSAQKNPTAFYLCASSQRQGDYEQYFGPGTRLTVT.